These T cell receptor beta chains were read from a single sample in a study of read filtering for tumor transcriptome and immune sequencing. One entry per CDR3 protein, called by TCRdb with MiXCR from the reads. Here the sample spans about 130,000 distinct CDR3 sequences, 13% being singletons. The sample consisted of a population of CD138-negative cells sorted from bone marrow. The receptors were sampled from a donor aged 40 or older with multiple myeloma. The conserved cysteine and the conserved F or W are not part of the CDR3 here.

v_gene	len	j_gene	CDR3aa
TRBV5-1	13	TRBJ2-1	ASSLQRGSYNEQF
TRBV9	15	TRBJ2-1	ASSEFSGGGNYNEQF
TRBV18	14	TRBJ2-1	ASSPPKGLGLGEQF
TRBV11-2	11	TRBJ2-1	ASSLVRSNEQF
TRBV7-9	14	TRBJ2-1	ASSSRTSGTPNEQF
TRBV5-1	12	TRBJ2-3	ASMVFPHTDTQY
TRBV29-1	14	-	SVEIQRERGTDTQH
TRBV5-1	13	TRBJ2-5	ASSALGHKQETQY
TRBV6-6	13	TRBJ2-1	ASKKGLAEYNEQF
TRBV5-1	14	TRBJ2-3	ASSLQGTPSTDTQY
TRBV6-4	9	TRBJ1-5	ASSPGMPQH
TRBV19	16	TRBJ2-3	ASSTPIGGAGEADTQY
TRBV7-8	13	TRBJ2-7	ASSLVFSGNYEQY
TRBV30	18	TRBJ2-2	AWSVLGWRVGGRNTGELF
TRBV27	14	TRBJ2-7	ASSLSLAGGPSEQY
TRBV27	14	TRBJ2-5	ASSPGGGSPQETQY
TRBV6-1	13	TRBJ1-1	ASSPDTSRDTEAF
TRBV2	13	TRBJ1-5	ASSERGVSNQPQH
TRBV7-2	10	TRBJ2-3	ASSLTPDTQY
TRBV4-1	13	TRBJ2-5	ASSQGVDIQETQY
TRBV7-2	14	TRBJ2-1	ASSLAGLANYNEQF
TRBV7-2	14	TRBJ2-1	ASSLVLTGARNEQF
TRBV6-2/TRBV6-3	13	TRBJ2-1	ASSYGPSSYNEQF
TRBV2	12	TRBJ2-3	ATIRTDGTDTQY
TRBV5-1	14	TRBJ2-3	ASSPNPGQDTDTQY
TRBV5-6	11	TRBJ2-3	ASSLALADTQY
TRBV6-1	11	TRBJ2-1	ASKPGQSHEQF
TRBV20-1	12	TRBJ2-1	SARTTSSYNEQF
TRBV20-1	15	TRBJ2-3	SARVASGSPSTDTQY
TRBV11-2	14	TRBJ1-1	ASSLEFGRANTEAF
TRBV4-1	14	TRBJ1-1	ASSQEVLGVNTEAF
TRBV18	14	TRBJ2-5	ASSPTIAEMRETQY
TRBV20-1	10	TRBJ2-5	STASSRETQY
TRBV30	11	TRBJ1-1	AWSVAVDTEAF
TRBV6-1	9	TRBJ1-5	ASAENQPQH
TRBV18	13	TRBJ2-1	ASSPPSPLGNEQF
TRBV11-2	11	TRBJ1-2	ASSRGQRYGYT
TRBV6-2/TRBV6-3	14	TRBJ2-6	ASRGQTVQGANVLT
TRBV20-1	11	TRBJ2-5	SARRGRQETQY
TRBV12-3/TRBV12-4	15	TRBJ2-1	ASIRDTETPPYNEQF
TRBV6-2/TRBV6-3	14	TRBJ2-3	ASSYVGTGSTDTQY
TRBV7-9	12	TRBJ2-3	ASSFGQSADTQY
TRBV4-1	15	TRBJ1-5	ASSPGGGGWSNQPQH